This is a list of T cell receptor beta chains from one sample in a study of T cell repertoires in ileal Crohn's disease. The protocol was immunoSEQ multiplex PCR, while the TCRdb copy is restricted to in-frame clones and leaves out a portion. The sample holds about 15,000 clones; 78% are singletons and the top ten take approximately 4%. The specimen sequenced was ileal tissue. These TCRs come from an adult with Crohn's disease. Each CDR3 is given with its conserved first and last residue.

v_call: TRBV30; j_call: TRBJ1-2; cdr3_aa: CAWSRGVYGYTF
v_call: TRBV5-4; j_call: TRBJ2-7; cdr3_aa: CASSIDRAYEQYF
v_call: TRBV19; j_call: TRBJ2-1; cdr3_aa: CASSIISGNNEQFF
v_call: TRBV27; j_call: TRBJ2-7; cdr3_aa: CASRMPGQGAYEQYF
v_call: TRBV18; j_call: TRBJ1-6; cdr3_aa: CASNPGGSRSNSPLHF
v_call: TRBV10-3; j_call: TRBJ2-2; cdr3_aa: CAIEGQNTGELFF
v_call: TRBV4-3; j_call: TRBJ1-1; cdr3_aa: CASSPHGHRAEAFF
v_call: TRBV2; j_call: TRBJ2-1; cdr3_aa: CASSERDRGMGEQFF
v_call: TRBV11-2; j_call: TRBJ1-2; cdr3_aa: CASSLVSVTNYGYTF
v_call: TRBV4-1; j_call: TRBJ2-5; cdr3_aa: CASSQGLAGGQGETQYF
v_call: TRBV30; j_call: TRBJ1-1; cdr3_aa: CAYTGVKGNTEAFF
v_call: TRBV10-3; j_call: TRBJ2-1; cdr3_aa: CAISHRTGPNEQFF
v_call: TRBV4-3; j_call: TRBJ1-2; cdr3_aa: CASSHRGGAGRGYTF
v_call: TRBV4-1; j_call: TRBJ2-1; cdr3_aa: CASSPPTSGGMNEQFF
v_call: TRBV6-9; j_call: TRBJ1-4; cdr3_aa: CASSYPRTANEKLFF
v_call: TRBV4-1; j_call: TRBJ2-3; cdr3_aa: CASSQEAPGATDTQYF
v_call: TRBV27; j_call: TRBJ2-7; cdr3_aa: CASKWTSGTYEQYF
v_call: TRBV4-2; j_call: TRBJ2-1; cdr3_aa: CASSHRGGVFYNEQFF
v_call: TRBV5-4; j_call: TRBJ1-6; cdr3_aa: CASSLGQGASPLHF
v_call: TRBV15; j_call: NA; cdr3_aa: CATSREVGEQYF
v_call: TRBV30; j_call: TRBJ1-2; cdr3_aa: CAWSVQAALGYTF
v_call: TRBV7-2; j_call: TRBJ2-7; cdr3_aa: CASSLVSSGTYEQYF
v_call: TRBV4-3; j_call: TRBJ1-2; cdr3_aa: CASSQDFSRTAYYGYTF
v_call: TRBV5-1; j_call: TRBJ2-7; cdr3_aa: CASSFRQGSGEQYF
v_call: TRBV2; j_call: TRBJ2-6; cdr3_aa: CASSLPGSNVLTF
v_call: TRBV6-5; j_call: TRBJ2-7; cdr3_aa: CASSYSSGEQYF
v_call: TRBV6-1; j_call: TRBJ2-4; cdr3_aa: CASSSAPTIQYF
v_call: TRBV10-3; j_call: TRBJ2-1; cdr3_aa: CAISYGQYNEQFF
v_call: TRBV18; j_call: TRBJ2-6; cdr3_aa: CASSPAASGTSSGANVLTF
v_call: TRBV7-2; j_call: TRBJ2-1; cdr3_aa: CASSLRPGQAYNEQFF
v_call: TRBV7-2; j_call: TRBJ1-5; cdr3_aa: CASSLVPQQPQHF
v_call: TRBV6-1; j_call: TRBJ2-7; cdr3_aa: CASSESTGGQREQYF
v_call: TRBV19; j_call: TRBJ1-2; cdr3_aa: CASRLGPINYGYTF
v_call: TRBV5-1; j_call: TRBJ1-2; cdr3_aa: CASSLAGGNYGYTF
v_call: TRBV5-5; j_call: TRBJ2-7; cdr3_aa: CASSLVAGGFYEQYF
v_call: TRBV19; j_call: TRBJ2-1; cdr3_aa: CASSIATLAGTNNEQFF
v_call: TRBV7-7; j_call: TRBJ1-2; cdr3_aa: CASSLHTSRPPNYGYTF
v_call: TRBV5-4; j_call: TRBJ2-1; cdr3_aa: CASSLGSGSHNEQFF
v_call: TRBV5-4; j_call: TRBJ1-2; cdr3_aa: CASSFGGDGNYGYTF
v_call: TRBV6-1; j_call: TRBJ1-5; cdr3_aa: CASSEQGISNQPQHF
v_call: TRBV10-2; j_call: TRBJ2-3; cdr3_aa: CASSVEGTDTQYF
v_call: TRBV5-4; j_call: TRBJ1-1; cdr3_aa: CASSNAGSANTEAFF
v_call: TRBV6-5; j_call: TRBJ1-3; cdr3_aa: CASSYSTVNSGNTIYF
v_call: TRBV27; j_call: TRBJ2-1; cdr3_aa: CASSVSGTGYEQFF
v_call: TRBV10-3; j_call: TRBJ1-2; cdr3_aa: CAIRHNWEKLTGTYGYTF
v_call: TRBV28; j_call: TRBJ2-7; cdr3_aa: CASSLSTTGRAYEQYF
v_call: TRBV9; j_call: TRBJ1-1; cdr3_aa: CASSGRQGRFTEAFF
v_call: TRBV6-1; j_call: TRBJ1-2; cdr3_aa: CASSQDGNYGYTF